The present TCR beta chain was sequenced within a study of memory CD4+ T cells and cytomegalovirus serostatus. Overall study: This sample comes from healthy Belgian adults, under 10 CMV seropositive, approximately 25 seronegative.

With respect to this clone: Its target is unknown.

Study conclusions and caveats: Each of approximately 70 CMV-associated TCRbeta sequences occurred in one to five individuals. Repertoires predicted CMV serostatus with median bootstrapped AUC of roughly 0.95.

The sort gate was single viable CD3+CD4+CD8-CD45RO+ cells for memory CD4+ T cells. The method was immunoSEQ multiplex PCR; TCRdb's version includes in-frame clones alone and lacks a portion of them. Among under 35,000 clones, roughly 80% were seen once, and the ten largest hold around 0.63%. The clonotype originates from an adult in good health and CMV-seronegative. Some clones in this sample may be carry-over from other donors' samples. Sequenced: memory CD4+ T cells from blood.

The chain's CDR3 is CAWRTGLAGIVTQYF. For the CDR3, the DNA is TGTGCCTGGAGGACCGGACTAGCGGGTATAGTGACCCAGTACTTC. V usage is TRBV30 and J usage is TRBJ2-5; 11 bases map to TRBD2. The V segment lost 3 bases and the J segment 7 bases; nucleotides outside the gene matches: 10. Germline V gene sequence: CDR1 GTSNPN, CDR2 SVGIG (reference sequence). The length of the CDR3 is 15 residues.